The 9 T cell receptor beta chains below were found in one sample sequenced in a study of Graves' ophthalmopathy and Graves' hyperthyroidism. Amplification of TCR beta CDR3 regions used RNA transcripts. HTBI-primed first-round RT-PCR preceded second-round multiplex PCR. TCRdb used MiXCR to reprocess the multiplex PCR reads, holding one entry per CDR3 protein. The sample yields a few hundred thousand distinct CDR3 sequences, 15% to 20% seen once. The sequencing input was peripheral blood. The receptors derive from an adult man with Graves' ophthalmopathy.

This clonotype was seen many times. The V call is TRBV20-1, the J call TRBJ2-7; D is undetermined. This CDR3 has 12 amino acids. The germline V and J ends were trimmed by 5 bases and 3 bases, with 11 bases remaining between them. From germline, CDR1 is DFQATT and CDR2 SNEGSKA (reference sequence). The CDR3 protein is CSARSNIYEQYF. Here the CDR3 DNA reads TGCAGTGCTCGCAGTAATATCTACGAGCAGTACTTC.

This clonotype was seen many times. This chain links TRBV6-4 with TRBJ1-3; TRBD1 aligns across 11 bases. With V trimmed by 5 bases and J by 3 bases, 9 bases remained unmatched. Germline V gene lookup returns CDR1 MRHNA and CDR2 SNTAGT. The CDR3 covers 17 residues. Here the CDR3 reads CASSRRWTGGVGNTIYF. DNA of the CDR3: TGTGCCAGCAGTCGACGATGGACAGGGGGCGTTGGAAACACCATATATTTT.

This clonotype turned up a few times. A read error may produce the germline difference seen at one junction end. The rearrangement uses TRBV20-1 and TRBJ1-2, with TRBD1 as a possible D gene (6 bases). Germline V gene lookup returns CDR1 DFQATT and CDR2 SNEGSKA (reference sequence). The CDR3 totals 16 residues. CDR3 loop: CSARAPGVRGIYGYIF. Here the CDR3 DNA reads TGCAGTGCTAGAGCCCCAGGGGTCAGGGGCATCTATGGCTACATCTTC.

This clonotype appeared many times. The chain couples TRBV7-6 to TRBJ1-1; D is uncertain. The CDR3 has 13 amino acids. V gave up 5 bases and J gave up 2 bases, with 9 bases separating them. CDR1 and CDR2 from the germline V gene are SGHVS and FNYEAQ. CDR3 bases: TGTGCCAGCAGCATTACCTCCAACACTGAAGCTTTCTTT. This encodes CASSITSNTEAFF.

The chain couples TRBV6-1 to TRBJ2-5, with a possible D match to TRBD2 (6 bases). Trimming shortened V by 3 bases and J by 9 bases, and 14 bases separated the two germline ends. The CDR3 runs to 13 residues. Germline-derived CDR1 and CDR2 are MNHNS and SASEGT. CDR3 DNA: TGTGCCAGCAGTGACGCGGGGTCCGGGGCCCAGTACTTC. It codes for CASSDAGSGAQYF.

This clonotype was recorded once. A much more abundant neighbour one base away suggests this may be a read error. This chain connects TRBV5-1 to TRBJ1-2, with 9 bases that match TRBD1. J was trimmed by 5 bases and V by 7 bases; bases with no gene match: 15. The CDR3 covers 16 residues. Germline assignment: CDR1 SGHRS and CDR2 YFSETQ. The CDR3 region has the DNA TGCGCCAGCTGCCGTTGGAACAGACAGGGGGTTTATGGCTACACCTTC. Amino acid sequence: CASCRWNRQGVYGYTF.

This clonotype came up many times. This chain connects TRBV2 to TRBJ2-4; perhaps D is TRBD1 or TRBD2 (5 bases each). V dropped 6 bases and J dropped 8 bases, with 17 bases sitting between them. The length of the CDR3 is 14 residues. The germline CDR1 and CDR2 sequences are SNHLY and FYNNEI. The DNA of the CDR3 is TGTGCCAGCAGGGACTTCTTAGGGGCGGACATTCAGTACTTC. This gives the protein CASRDFLGADIQYF. Full variable domain (remainder filled in from reference TRBV2 and TRBJ2-4): EPEVTQTPSHQVTQMGQEVILRCVPISNHLYFYWYRQILGQKVEFLVSFYNNEISEKSEIFDDQFSVERPDGSNFTLKIRSTKLEDSAMYFCASRDFLGADIQYFGAGTRLSVL.

This clonotype was counted many times. The chain uses TRBV5-1 and TRBJ1-2, with 7 bases that match TRBD1. Germline V gives CDR1 SGHRS, CDR2 YFSETQ. The CDR3 is made up of 15 amino acids. V lost 4 bases and J lost 2; bases outside the gene matches: 8. CDR3 bases: TGCGCCAGCAGCCTAGATCCGGGACAGAACTATGGCTACACCTTC. As protein: CASSLDPGQNYGYTF.

Comment on this clonotype: The germline gene is not matched at one end of the junction; a read error may be the cause. The chain joins TRBV19 to TRBJ1-1; D uncertain. The CDR3 has 16 amino acids. Looked up from germline, CDR1 is LNHDA and CDR2 is SQIVND (reference sequence). CDR3: CASSIRRVRSNTEAYF. As DNA, the CDR3 is TGTGCCAGTAGTATTAGGAGGGTCAGATCGAACACTGAAGCTTACTTT.